This TCR beta chain appears in the sequencing data of a study of CD8+CD57+ T cells in acquired aplastic anemia. Study-level findings and limits: Under 35 was the count of CD8+ CDR3 sequences that patients shared with controls. The CD8+ Simpson's diversity of patients and controls was not significantly different.

This clonotype was seen repeatedly, ten times or more. The antigen is not known. The junction does not match germline at one end; this may be a read error. The CDR3 has 13 amino acids. In germline, CDR1 is SSHAT, CDR2 FNYEAQ (reference sequence). Genomic DNA provided the template from which TCR beta VDJ and CDR3 profiles were obtained. TCRdb re-analysed the reads in MiXCR, keeping a single row per CDR3 protein. The sample lists 150,000 or so distinct CDR3 sequences, 50% to 75% occurring once. The chain uses TRBV7-7 and TRBJ2-7; D is possibly TRBD2 (5 bases). Sequences were obtained from sorted CD4+, CD8+, or CD8+CD57+ T cells (not recorded which) from PBMCs. The sequence derives from a human donor in good health. Here the CDR3 DNA reads TGTGCTAGCAGCTTAGGAGAGGGCTACGAGCAGTACTTC. Amino acids: CASSLGEGYEQYF. Filled out from reference TRBV7-7 and TRBJ2-7, the complete variable domain reads GAGVSQSPRYKVTKRGQDVTLRCDPISSHATLYWYQQALGQGPEFLTYFNYEAQPDKSGLPSDRFSAERPEGSISTLTIQRTEQRDSAMYRCASSLGEGYEQYFGPGTRLTVT.